The rows below give T cell receptor beta chains drawn from one sample of a study of blood T cell repertoires in COVID-19. Measured with immunoSEQ multiplex PCR; TCRdb has only the in-frame clones, and not every one. The sample has 70,000 or so clones; more than 75% are singletons. Source material: peripheral blood. These receptor sequences come from a human donor in a cohort sampled during active COVID-19. CDR3s include the opening cysteine and the closing phenylalanine or tryptophan. Fields, in order: CDR3 DNA, CDR3 protein, V gene, D gene, J gene, clone size. D genes are given only for firm matches. The size field is filled for only some rows; it gives once, few, many or a size class.

cdr3_nt: TGCGCCAGCAGCCCCTCCCCGTCTGTCGAGCAGTACTTC
cdr3_aa: CASSPSPSVEQYF
v_call: TRBV4-1
d_call: .
j_call: TRBJ2-7
clone_size: .

cdr3_nt: TGTGCCAGCAGCTTTAGGGGGACCGGGACAGGGGTCGGAAACACCATATATTTT
cdr3_aa: CASSFRGTGTGVGNTIYF
v_call: TRBV11-2
d_call: TRBD1
j_call: TRBJ1-3
clone_size: .

cdr3_nt: TGTGCCAGCAGCGTAGGGCCACAGAGCCTCCAGGGGGGGAACACTGAAGCTTTCTTT
cdr3_aa: CASSVGPQSLQGGNTEAFF
v_call: TRBV9
d_call: TRBD1
j_call: TRBJ1-1
clone_size: once

cdr3_nt: TGTGCCATCAGTTCTGGGACAGGGGGCGGAAAGACCCAGTACTTC
cdr3_aa: CAISSGTGGGKTQYF
v_call: TRBV10-3
d_call: TRBD1
j_call: TRBJ2-5
clone_size: .

cdr3_nt: TGTGCCAGCAGCAAAAGCTGGACTGACCAGCAGTACTTC
cdr3_aa: CASSKSWTDQQYF
v_call: TRBV11-2
d_call: .
j_call: TRBJ2-5
clone_size: .

cdr3_nt: TGTGCCAGCAGCCCAAGCCTGACAGGGATAAACACTGAAGCTTTCTTT
cdr3_aa: CASSPSLTGINTEAFF
v_call: TRBV5-6
d_call: TRBD1
j_call: TRBJ1-1
clone_size: .

cdr3_nt: TGTGCCAGCGCAGTCGGTGTGCGGACAGATACGCAGTATTTT
cdr3_aa: CASAVGVRTDTQYF
v_call: TRBV5-5
d_call: .
j_call: TRBJ2-3
clone_size: .

cdr3_nt: TGTGCCAGTAGTCGGGCTACAGGAAGCTCCTACGAGCAGTACTTC
cdr3_aa: CASSRATGSSYEQYF
v_call: TRBV19
d_call: .
j_call: TRBJ2-7
clone_size: .

cdr3_nt: TGCGCCAGCAGCTTGGCCGGAGGACTCCAAGAGACCCAGTACTTC
cdr3_aa: CASSLAGGLQETQYF
v_call: TRBV5-1
d_call: .
j_call: TRBJ2-5
clone_size: .

cdr3_nt: TGTGCCAGCAGCTTCGGACAGGGCTATGGCTACACCTTC
cdr3_aa: CASSFGQGYGYTF
v_call: TRBV7-6
d_call: TRBD1
j_call: TRBJ1-2
clone_size: .

cdr3_nt: TGTGCCAGCAGCCATGCGCCAGGAGGGAGCAATCAGCCCCAGCATTTT
cdr3_aa: CASSHAPGGSNQPQHF
v_call: TRBV7-9
d_call: .
j_call: TRBJ1-5
clone_size: once

cdr3_nt: TGTGCCAGCAGCGTATTCATATACAGGGGTCCCCCCTACGAGCAGTACTTC
cdr3_aa: CASSVFIYRGPPYEQYF
v_call: TRBV11-2
d_call: TRBD1
j_call: TRBJ2-7
clone_size: .

cdr3_nt: TGTGCCTGGGCCCCTTCCGGGGGGCGTGAGCAGTTCTTC
cdr3_aa: CAWAPSGGREQFF
v_call: TRBV30
d_call: .
j_call: TRBJ2-1
clone_size: .

cdr3_nt: TGTGCCAGCAGTCCCCTTACAGGGTCCGGTTTAGTCGACTACACCTTC
cdr3_aa: CASSPLTGSGLVDYTF
v_call: TRBV27
d_call: .
j_call: TRBJ1-2
clone_size: .

cdr3_nt: TGTGCCAGCAGTCTGACAAATCCCTACGAGCAGTACTTC
cdr3_aa: CASSLTNPYEQYF
v_call: TRBV2
d_call: .
j_call: TRBJ2-7
clone_size: once

cdr3_nt: TGTGCCAGCAGCTATGGACAGGGAGGTCAGCCCCAGCATTTT
cdr3_aa: CASSYGQGGQPQHF
v_call: TRBV13
d_call: TRBD1
j_call: TRBJ1-5
clone_size: .

cdr3_nt: TGTGCCAGCAGTTTGGAGGGGTCCTATGGCTACACCTTC
cdr3_aa: CASSLEGSYGYTF
v_call: TRBV12-3/TRBV12-4
d_call: .
j_call: TRBJ1-2
clone_size: once

cdr3_nt: TGTGCCAGCAGCGTAGGCGGACAGGGAATAAACGAGCAGTACTTC
cdr3_aa: CASSVGGQGINEQYF
v_call: TRBV9
d_call: TRBD1
j_call: TRBJ2-7
clone_size: .

cdr3_nt: TGTGCCAGCACCTTTCAGGGTAGGACCACTGAAGCTTTCTTT
cdr3_aa: CASTFQGRTTEAFF
v_call: TRBV5-6
d_call: .
j_call: TRBJ1-1
clone_size: .

cdr3_nt: TGTGCCAGCAGCCCCGACATTGGCAATCAGCCCCAGCATTTT
cdr3_aa: CASSPDIGNQPQHF
v_call: TRBV11-2
d_call: .
j_call: TRBJ1-5
clone_size: .

cdr3_nt: TGTGCCAGCCAGAGAGGGGGGGGGCCGTTAGAGCAGTACTTC
cdr3_aa: CASQRGGGPLEQYF
v_call: TRBV27
d_call: .
j_call: TRBJ2-7
clone_size: .

cdr3_nt: TGTGCCAGCACACAAGTAACAGGGGGAGGAGAAAAACTGTTTTTT
cdr3_aa: CASTQVTGGGEKLFF
v_call: TRBV6-5
d_call: TRBD1
j_call: TRBJ1-4
clone_size: .

cdr3_nt: TGTGCCAGCAGCTCGCCACAGGGGGGGTCGTTAGGGCAGTACTTC
cdr3_aa: CASSSPQGGSLGQYF
v_call: TRBV28
d_call: .
j_call: TRBJ2-7
clone_size: .

cdr3_nt: TGTGCCAGCAGCTTCGGACAGGTTAACTATGGCTACACCTTC
cdr3_aa: CASSFGQVNYGYTF
v_call: TRBV5-6
d_call: TRBD1
j_call: TRBJ1-2
clone_size: .

cdr3_nt: TGTGCCAGCAGTTACTCCCAGGGGGCGGTTGGTGGCTACACCTTC
cdr3_aa: CASSYSQGAVGGYTF
v_call: TRBV6-5
d_call: TRBD1
j_call: TRBJ1-2
clone_size: .

cdr3_nt: TGTGCCAGCAGTTTATCATCTCCGACAGGGGTTTTCTTC
cdr3_aa: CASSLSSPTGVFF
v_call: TRBV27
d_call: TRBD1
j_call: TRBJ2-7
clone_size: .

cdr3_nt: TGTGCCAGCAGTGAATTTACGGGGGGGCTGGGGGAGCTGTTTTTT
cdr3_aa: CASSEFTGGLGELFF
v_call: TRBV25-1
d_call: TRBD2
j_call: TRBJ2-2
clone_size: .

cdr3_nt: TGTGCCAGCAGCCATAAAGGCCCAGGTAGCAATCAGCCCCAGCATTTT
cdr3_aa: CASSHKGPGSNQPQHF
v_call: TRBV7-8
d_call: .
j_call: TRBJ1-5
clone_size: .

cdr3_nt: TGTGCCAGCAGTCCCTCTATAGGGGGGGGGTATGGCTACACCTTC
cdr3_aa: CASSPSIGGGYGYTF
v_call: TRBV6-5
d_call: .
j_call: TRBJ1-2
clone_size: .

cdr3_nt: TGTGCCAGCAGTGAAGACGGTTGGTCAGGGAAACAGCCCCAGCATTTT
cdr3_aa: CASSEDGWSGKQPQHF
v_call: TRBV6-1
d_call: .
j_call: TRBJ1-5
clone_size: .

cdr3_nt: TGTGCCAGCAGTGCTCGACCTCAGGGGGCCGACGAGCAGTACTTC
cdr3_aa: CASSARPQGADEQYF
v_call: TRBV27
d_call: TRBD1
j_call: TRBJ2-7
clone_size: .

cdr3_nt: TGTGCCAGCAGCGTAGGGGCCCAAAGCTCCTACAATGAGCAGTTCTTC
cdr3_aa: CASSVGAQSSYNEQFF
v_call: TRBV9
d_call: .
j_call: TRBJ2-1
clone_size: .

cdr3_nt: TGTGCCTGGAGTGTACGGGATGGCGGGGAGCAGTACTTC
cdr3_aa: CAWSVRDGGEQYF
v_call: TRBV30
d_call: .
j_call: TRBJ2-7
clone_size: .

cdr3_nt: TGTGCCAGCAGCCCTCAACGGGGACAGGGATTAATGAACACTGAAGCTTTCTTT
cdr3_aa: CASSPQRGQGLMNTEAFF
v_call: TRBV11-2
d_call: TRBD1
j_call: TRBJ1-1
clone_size: .

cdr3_nt: TGTGCCAGCAGCTTAGGGAGGTGGGGGACTCGAGGCAATGAGCAGTTCTTC
cdr3_aa: CASSLGRWGTRGNEQFF
v_call: TRBV11-2
d_call: .
j_call: TRBJ2-1
clone_size: .

cdr3_nt: TGTGCCTGGAGCGGGAGGGATGAGCAGTTCTTC
cdr3_aa: CAWSGRDEQFF
v_call: TRBV30
d_call: TRBD2
j_call: TRBJ2-1
clone_size: .

cdr3_nt: TGTGCCAGCAGTTCAGTGGCAGGGAATTCACCCCTCCACTTT
cdr3_aa: CASSSVAGNSPLHF
v_call: TRBV28
d_call: .
j_call: TRBJ1-6
clone_size: .

cdr3_nt: TGTGCCAGCGAGAACAGGGAGGGGAACACCGGGGAGCTGTTTTTT
cdr3_aa: CASENREGNTGELFF
v_call: TRBV5-8
d_call: .
j_call: TRBJ2-2
clone_size: .

cdr3_nt: TGTGCCAGCAGCTTAGGGGGAGTAGAAGGCTACACCTTC
cdr3_aa: CASSLGGVEGYTF
v_call: TRBV11-2
d_call: .
j_call: TRBJ1-2
clone_size: .

cdr3_nt: TGCGCCAGCAGCCGGAGCTACGGGACAGAAACTGAAGCTTTCTTT
cdr3_aa: CASSRSYGTETEAFF
v_call: TRBV4-1
d_call: TRBD1
j_call: TRBJ1-1
clone_size: .

cdr3_nt: TGTGCCAGCAGTGTAAGCAGGGGGGAATCTGGGGCCAACGTCCTGACTTTC
cdr3_aa: CASSVSRGESGANVLTF
v_call: TRBV25-1
d_call: .
j_call: TRBJ2-6
clone_size: .

cdr3_nt: TGTGCCAGCAGCTCCCTCCCACAGCGGGGATTCTCCGAGCAGTACTTC
cdr3_aa: CASSSLPQRGFSEQYF
v_call: TRBV9
d_call: TRBD2
j_call: TRBJ2-7
clone_size: .

cdr3_nt: TGTGCCAGCAGTCCCCCTATGTCCTACGAGCAGTACTTC
cdr3_aa: CASSPPMSYEQYF
v_call: TRBV27
d_call: .
j_call: TRBJ2-7
clone_size: once

cdr3_nt: TGTGCCAGCAGCCAAGGGGGGGGCTGGGACGGACGCTACGAGCAGTACTTC
cdr3_aa: CASSQGGGWDGRYEQYF
v_call: TRBV3-1/TRBV3-2
d_call: .
j_call: TRBJ2-7
clone_size: once

cdr3_nt: TGCGCCAGCAGCCATCAGCCGAGGGCCGAGGGTGAGAACACCGGGGAGCTGTTTTTT
cdr3_aa: CASSHQPRAEGENTGELFF
v_call: TRBV4-1
d_call: .
j_call: TRBJ2-2
clone_size: once

cdr3_nt: TGTGCCAGCAGGTACGAGGGACAGGGGAACTCTGGAAACACCATATATTTT
cdr3_aa: CASRYEGQGNSGNTIYF
v_call: TRBV21-1
d_call: .
j_call: TRBJ1-3
clone_size: few

cdr3_nt: TGTGCCAGCAGCTTTATCGGGTTTGGGGCCAACGTCCTGACTTTC
cdr3_aa: CASSFIGFGANVLTF
v_call: TRBV5-6
d_call: .
j_call: TRBJ2-6
clone_size: .

cdr3_nt: TGTGCCAGCAGTTTAGCCCCTAACGAGCAGTACTTC
cdr3_aa: CASSLAPNEQYF
v_call: TRBV12-3/TRBV12-4
d_call: .
j_call: TRBJ2-7
clone_size: .

cdr3_nt: TGTGCCAGCAGCTTAGCCGCAGGGCCTGGGTGGAACACCATATATTTT
cdr3_aa: CASSLAAGPGWNTIYF
v_call: TRBV11-2
d_call: .
j_call: TRBJ1-3
clone_size: .

cdr3_nt: TGTGCCAGCAGTTACGCCCCGGCGGGGTACACTGAAGCTTTCTTT
cdr3_aa: CASSYAPAGYTEAFF
v_call: TRBV5-6
d_call: .
j_call: TRBJ1-1
clone_size: .

cdr3_nt: TGCGCCAGCAGCCCCGGAAACAGGGGCGACTACGAGCAGTACTTC
cdr3_aa: CASSPGNRGDYEQYF
v_call: TRBV4-3
d_call: TRBD1
j_call: TRBJ2-7
clone_size: .

cdr3_nt: TGTGCCAGCAGCCAAGTTCCCAGTGGGAACACTGAAGCTTTCTTT
cdr3_aa: CASSQVPSGNTEAFF
v_call: TRBV4-2
d_call: .
j_call: TRBJ1-1
clone_size: .

cdr3_nt: TGTGCCAGTAGTACCCTTTATCGGGGGGTTTACGAGCAGTACTTC
cdr3_aa: CASSTLYRGVYEQYF
v_call: TRBV19
d_call: TRBD2
j_call: TRBJ2-7
clone_size: once

cdr3_nt: TGTGCCAGCAGACCCCAGGGCCCCTACGAGCAGTACTTC
cdr3_aa: CASRPQGPYEQYF
v_call: TRBV5-6
d_call: .
j_call: TRBJ2-7
clone_size: once

cdr3_nt: TGTGCCAGCAGCCCCCGCGGGGGTATATTCACTGAAGCTTTCTTT
cdr3_aa: CASSPRGGIFTEAFF
v_call: TRBV7-8
d_call: .
j_call: TRBJ1-1
clone_size: .

cdr3_nt: TGTGCCACTAATGAAGGGAGCTCTGGAAACACCATATATTTT
cdr3_aa: CATNEGSSGNTIYF
v_call: TRBV6-5
d_call: .
j_call: TRBJ1-3
clone_size: .

cdr3_nt: TGTGCCAGCGGACCGGGGGATCATCAGCCCCAGCATTTT
cdr3_aa: CASGPGDHQPQHF
v_call: TRBV9
d_call: .
j_call: TRBJ1-5
clone_size: .

cdr3_nt: TGCGCCAGCAGCCAAGATAGTCGGGGCGGGGGTTCCTACGAGCAGTACTTC
cdr3_aa: CASSQDSRGGGSYEQYF
v_call: TRBV4-1
d_call: TRBD2
j_call: TRBJ2-7
clone_size: .

cdr3_nt: TGTGCCAGCAGCCAACCGACAGGGAGCAATCAGCCCCAGCATTTT
cdr3_aa: CASSQPTGSNQPQHF
v_call: TRBV4-2
d_call: TRBD1
j_call: TRBJ1-5
clone_size: once